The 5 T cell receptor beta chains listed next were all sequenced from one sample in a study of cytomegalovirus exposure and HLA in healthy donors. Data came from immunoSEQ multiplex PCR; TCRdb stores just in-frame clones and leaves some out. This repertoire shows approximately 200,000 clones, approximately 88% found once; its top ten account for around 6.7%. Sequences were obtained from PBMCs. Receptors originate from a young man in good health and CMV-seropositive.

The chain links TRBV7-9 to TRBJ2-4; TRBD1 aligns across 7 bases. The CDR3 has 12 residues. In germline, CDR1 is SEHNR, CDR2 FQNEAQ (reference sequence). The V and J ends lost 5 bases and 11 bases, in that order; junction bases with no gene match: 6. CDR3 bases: TGTGCCAGCAGCACAGGGGCCTCCCTTCAGTACTTC. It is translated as CASSTGASLQYF. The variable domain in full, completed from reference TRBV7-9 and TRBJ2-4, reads DTGVSQNPRHKITKRGQNVTFRCDPISEHNRLYWYRQTLGQGPEFLTYFQNEAQLEKSRLLSDRFSAERPKGSFSTLEIQRTEQGDSAMYLCASSTGASLQYFGAGTRLSVL.

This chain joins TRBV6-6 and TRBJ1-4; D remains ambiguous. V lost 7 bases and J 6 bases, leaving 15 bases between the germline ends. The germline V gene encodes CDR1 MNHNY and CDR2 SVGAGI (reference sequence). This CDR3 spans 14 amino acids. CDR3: CASTMEVGDEKLFF. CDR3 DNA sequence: TGTGCCAGCACAATGGAGGTGGGAGATGAAAAACTGTTTTTT.

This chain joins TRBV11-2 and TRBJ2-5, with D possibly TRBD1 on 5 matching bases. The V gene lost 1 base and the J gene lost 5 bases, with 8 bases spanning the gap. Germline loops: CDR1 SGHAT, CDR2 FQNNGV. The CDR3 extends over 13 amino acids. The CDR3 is CASSLGRAETQYF. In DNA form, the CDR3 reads TGTGCCAGCAGCTTAGGCAGGGCGGAGACCCAGTACTTC.

The CDR3 bases are TGTGCCATCAGTAAAGACAGGGAAGATCAGCCCCAGCATTTT. The encoded protein is CAISKDREDQPQHF. V gene TRBV10-3 combines with J gene TRBJ1-5; 7 nucleotides agree with TRBD1. CDR1 is ENHRY, CDR2 SYGVKD, per germline. Unmatched junction bases numbered 6, after V lost 5 bases and J lost 5 bases. CDR3 length equals 14 residues.

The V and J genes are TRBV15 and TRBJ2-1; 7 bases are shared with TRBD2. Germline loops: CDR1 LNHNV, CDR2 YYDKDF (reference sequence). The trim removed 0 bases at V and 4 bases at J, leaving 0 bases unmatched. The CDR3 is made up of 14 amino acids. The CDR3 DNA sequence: TGTGCCACCAGCAGAGAGGGGGGGTACAATGAGCAGTTCTTC. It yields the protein CATSREGGYNEQFF.